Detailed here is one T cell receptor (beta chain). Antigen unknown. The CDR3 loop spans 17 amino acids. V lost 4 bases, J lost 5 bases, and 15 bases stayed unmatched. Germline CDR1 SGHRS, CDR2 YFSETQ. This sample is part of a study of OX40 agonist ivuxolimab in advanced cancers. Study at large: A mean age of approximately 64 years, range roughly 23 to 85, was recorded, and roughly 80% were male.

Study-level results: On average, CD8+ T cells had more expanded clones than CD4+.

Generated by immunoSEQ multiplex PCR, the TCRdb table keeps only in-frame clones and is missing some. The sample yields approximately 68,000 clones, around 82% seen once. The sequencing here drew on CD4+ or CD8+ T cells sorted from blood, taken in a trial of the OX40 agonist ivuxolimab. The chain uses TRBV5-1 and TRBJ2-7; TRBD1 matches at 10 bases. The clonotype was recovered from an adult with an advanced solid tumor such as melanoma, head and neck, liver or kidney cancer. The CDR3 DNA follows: TGCGCCAGCAGCCGTCTGAGAAGGGACAGGGGTTCGGACGAGCAGTACTTC. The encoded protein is CASSRLRRDRGSDEQYF.